These 10 T cell receptor beta chains share one sample of origin, sequenced in a study of T-cell reconstitution after alpha-beta-depleted transplantation in children. Unique molecular identifiers were incorporated into the prepared TCRbeta library. In TCRdb, the PCR reads were re-called with MiXCR into one record per CDR3 protein. The profile covers some 350,000 distinct CDR3 sequences, with under 20% appearing a single time and about 41% taken by the ten largest. The specimen was PBMCs, mostly from graft donor cells, collected 360 days after TCRalphabeta/CD19-depleted stem cell transplant. The receptors shown here come from a male patient between 2 and 15 years old who had a stem cell transplant for acute lymphoblastic leukemia, so the T cells may come from the graft donor.

This clonotype was seen ten or more times. The chain recombines TRBV28 with TRBJ2-3; D is perhaps TRBD2 (5 bases). The CDR3 is 17 amino acids. Germline values: CDR1 MDHEN, CDR2 SYDVKM. Trimming took 2 bases from V and 1 from J, leaving 16 bases between them. This chain's CDR3 is CASSLGPLTGGTDTQYF. CDR3 nucleotides: TGTGCCAGCAGTTTAGGCCCCCTAACCGGGGGCACAGATACGCAGTATTTT.

The chain is built from TRBV7-6 and TRBJ2-5; 14 positions agree with TRBD2. CDR1 and CDR2 from the germline V gene are SGHVS and FNYEAQ. CDR3 size: 17 residues. The V and J ends lost 3 bases and 8 bases, in that order; junction bases with no gene match: 11. The CDR3 protein is CASSFAGTSGSPRTQYF. CDR3 sequence (DNA): TGTGCCAGCAGCTTTGCCGGGACTAGCGGGAGCCCCCGAACCCAGTACTTC.

The chain couples TRBV7-2 to TRBJ2-5, with D uncertain. Trimming removed 0 bases from V and 2 bases from J, with 7 bases in between. CDR3 length equals 14 residues. Germline-derived CDR1 and CDR2 are SGHTA and FQGNSA. CDR3 amino acids: CASSLANSQETQYF. For the CDR3, the DNA is TGTGCCAGCAGCTTAGCCAATTCACAAGAGACCCAGTACTTC.

The chain has TRBV18 and TRBJ2-5; 11 bases agree with TRBD2. This CDR3 spans 15 amino acids. J gave up 2 bases and V 4 bases, and 3 bases lay outside the gene matches. CDR1 is KGHSH and CDR2 is LQKENI in the germline V gene. This CDR3 is CASSQGLADQETQYF. The CDR3 DNA follows: TGTGCCAGCTCACAGGGACTAGCGGATCAAGAGACCCAGTACTTC.

This CDR3 reads CASSLGDGNIQYF. The CDR3 nucleotides read TGCGCCAGCAGCTTGGGGGACGGAAACATTCAGTACTTC. The gene calls are TRBV5-1 and TRBJ2-4; either TRBD1 or TRBD2 may fit D (5 bases each). The CDR3 contains 13 residues. V was pared by 0 bases and J by 6 bases, with 7 bases between. Germline CDR1 is SGHRS and CDR2 is YFSETQ.

The chain employs TRBV4-3 and TRBJ2-1; D gene uncertain. CDR1 and CDR2 (germline): LGHNA, YSLEER. The germline V and J ends were trimmed by 0 bases and 6 bases, with 9 bases remaining between them. CDR3 length equals 14 residues. CDR3 nucleotides: TGCGCCAGCAGCCAAGAGTCCCATGGCAATGAGCAGTTCTTC. Translating gives CASSQESHGNEQFF.

This chain links TRBV5-5 with TRBJ2-3, with unresolved D. V lost 0 bases and J lost 2, with 10 bases in between. Per germline, CDR1 SGHKS and CDR2 YYEKEE (reference sequence). CDR3 length equals 15 residues. The CDR3 DNA follows: TGTGCCAGCAGCTTGGCCTCAGGCCACACAGATACGCAGTATTTT. It encodes CASSLASGHTDTQYF.

The sample holds a few counts of this clonotype. The J gene is TRBJ2-3, the V gene TRBV12-3 or TRBV12-4, with no clear D. With 3 bases removed from V and 5 bases from J, the gap between germline ends came to 15 bases. The CDR3 is made up of 15 amino acids. As DNA, the CDR3 is TGTGCCAGCAGTTTGACCCGACGTTTGATAGATACGCAGTATTTT. This translates into CASSLTRRLIDTQYF.

Written as DNA, the CDR3 is TGTGCCAGCAGCTTGGGGCAGCGTAATAACTATGGCTACACCTTC. Amino acid sequence: CASSLGQRNNYGYTF. The gene calls are TRBV5-6 and TRBJ1-2; no definite D call. CDR1 SGHDT and CDR2 YYEEEE come from the germline V gene. Trimming removed 0 bases at V and 1 base at J, with 10 bases between. The CDR3 loop spans 15 amino acids.

This sequence joins TRBV9 and TRBJ2-3; D uncertain. This CDR3 has 15 amino acids. V gave up 4 bases and J gave up 2 bases, with 14 bases separating them. Germline loops: CDR1 SGDLS, CDR2 YYNGEE. The CDR3 bases are TGTGCCAGCAGCCCTGACGCCCAGCCCACAGATACGCAGTATTTT. This sequence encodes CASSPDAQPTDTQYF.